The clone carrying this T cell receptor beta chain was seen a handful of times. Participants were aged about 18 to 89 years from approximately 23 US areas. Cohorts were based on clinical histories the participants reported. The germline CDR1 and CDR2 sequences are SNHLY and FYNNEI. The length of the CDR3 is 12 residues. The germline V and J ends were trimmed by 5 bases and 3 bases, with 8 bases remaining between them. The sample is drawn from a study of blood T cell repertoires in COVID-19. About the study: Acute-phase and convalescent COVID-19 samples originated in the United States, Italy and Spain. In each case, the material was cDNA or gDNA derived from T cells, B-cell-depleted T cells, or PBMCs.

Profiled with immunoSEQ multiplex PCR; TCRdb holds only in-frame clones, not every one. The sample has a few hundred thousand clones, about 85% seen once. This rearrangement joins TRBV2 to TRBJ2-7; D is ambiguous. Material for sequencing was PBMCs or T cells enriched from blood (not recorded which). The clonotype was recovered from a woman in her 30s who had recovered from COVID-19. DNA of the CDR3: TGTGCCAGCAGTTTCCGACACTACGAGCAGTACTTC. The encoded protein is CASSFRHYEQYF.